A single sample gave rise to the 9 T cell receptor beta chains below, sequenced in a study of CD8+ T cells in alopecia areata listed by TCRdb under 2018. Explained via the paper, the time point label denotes: baseline before oral tofacitinib. The library was built by means of the immunoSEQ multiplex PCR assay. RNA was extracted from all samples and reverse transcribed into cDNA as template for TCR sequencing. Entries here come from immuneACCESS through TCRdb and include only in-frame sequences with V and J called. Some clones fail to appear in such tables; in the studies checked, an unresolved V gene covers under half of the shortfall, and the cause of the remainder is unknown. Within this sample are over 150,000 clones, with around three fifths of them counted one time only. About 15% of the sample comes from the top ten. The starting material was CD4+ T cells sorted from blood, obtained at week 0. The receptors derive from a human donor with alopecia areata.

This clone showed up just a few times. The rearrangement joins TRBV9 to TRBJ2-1, with D unresolved. Germline CDR1 and CDR2: SGDLS and YYNGEE. V lost 0 bases to trimming and J lost 8 bases, with 21 bases between them. This CDR3 is built from 17 residues. CDR3 DNA sequence: TGTGCCAGCAGCGTAGATTCAGGATTAAAATCTATCTATGAGCAGTTCTTC. This encodes CASSVDSGLKSIYEQFF.

The V call is TRBV30, the J call TRBJ1-5; 7 nucleotides align to TRBD1. With V trimmed by 7 bases and J by 3 bases, 6 bases remained unmatched. This CDR3 has 13 amino acids. From germline, CDR1 is GTSNPN and CDR2 SVGIG (reference sequence). The CDR3 loop reads CAYGQDHNQPQHF. CDR3 sequence (DNA): TGTGCCTACGGACAGGACCACAATCAGCCCCAGCATTTT.

This clone was counted a few times. This rearrangement joins TRBV7-2 to TRBJ2-1, with a possible D match to TRBD1 (6 bases). Germline V gene sequence: CDR1 SGHTA, CDR2 FQGNSA. V lost 2 bases to trimming and J lost 5 bases, with 13 bases between them. The length of the CDR3 is 15 residues. DNA for the CDR3: TGTGCCAGCAGCTTACATGGACAGAAAGACAATGAGCAGTTCTTC. Its translation is CASSLHGQKDNEQFF.

This clone was recorded once. This sequence joins TRBV15 and TRBJ2-7; a possible D gene is TRBD1 (5 bases). The CDR3 totals 17 residues. Germline V CDR1 and CDR2: LNHNV, YYDKDF (reference sequence). V was shortened by 1 base and J by 3 bases, with 19 bases between the two germline ends. This CDR3 reads CATSRAQRGVESYEQYF. The CDR3 coding sequence is TGTGCCACCAGCAGAGCTCAAAGGGGTGTGGAGAGCTACGAGCAGTACTTC.

The chain is built from TRBV6-5 and TRBJ1-2; 9 nucleotides match TRBD1. Germline loops: CDR1 MNHEY, CDR2 SVGAGI. The V gene end was trimmed by 3 bases and the J gene end by 7 bases; junction bases not matched to a gene: 3. The length of the CDR3 is 13 residues. As DNA, the CDR3 is TGTGCCAGCAGTTATGGGACAGGGATTGGCTACACCTTC. It yields the protein CASSYGTGIGYTF.

This chain links TRBV2 with TRBJ2-2; 9 bases are a match to TRBD1. The CDR3 sequence is 13 residues long. The V segment lost 6 bases and the J segment 5 bases; nucleotides outside the gene matches: 1. Looked up from germline, CDR1 is SNHLY and CDR2 is FYNNEI. The DNA for the CDR3 is TGTGCCAGCAGCGACAGGGGGACCGGGGAGCTGTTTTTT. It yields the protein CASSDRGTGELFF.

V is TRBV29-1 and J is TRBJ2-3, with D possibly being TRBD1 (5 bases). Germline CDR1 is SQVTM and CDR2 is ANQGSEA. Between the trimmed V and J ends, which lost 5 bases and 2 bases, there was a span of 11 bases. The CDR3 has 13 residues. In nucleotides, the CDR3 is TGCAGCGTTAGGGGTTTTCACACAGATACGCAGTATTTT. Its protein is CSVRGFHTDTQYF.

The chain is built from TRBV29-1 and TRBJ2-3; D gene unclear. Trimming removed 6 bases at V and 4 bases at J, with 17 bases between. This CDR3 is 14 amino acids long. Germline V gene sequence: CDR1 SQVTM, CDR2 ANQGSEA. For the CDR3, the DNA is TGCAGCGTCCACGGCGTCCTTAGCCCAGATACGCAGTATTTT. Its translation: CSVHGVLSPDTQYF.

The chain recombines TRBV29-1 with TRBJ2-1; tentatively, D is TRBD1 (7 bases). This CDR3 has 16 residues. Germline CDR1 SQVTM, CDR2 ANQGSEA. Trimming pared 7 bases from V and 0 bases from J, leaving 19 bases between. The CDR3 DNA sequence: TGCAGCGCCGCGGGGCCGGGACAGAGCTCCTACAATGAGCAGTTCTTC. Encoded protein: CSAAGPGQSSYNEQFF.